This record covers a single TCR beta chain. It lacks a known antigen. No much larger clone is present one base from it, and per-base qualities are unavailable. This record belongs to a study of CD8+ T cells in alopecia areata (dated by TCRdb to the late 2010s). Concerning the study at large: Treated patients were enrolled in an open-label pilot trial of oral tofacitinib, 5 to 10 mg twice daily, for moderate-to-severe alopecia areata. In both human patients and the C3H/HeJ mouse model, the study applied high-throughput TCRbeta sequencing to look at T cell clonal expansion in alopecia areata. The SALT score, which quantifies the percentage of affected scalp surface area, was used to measure disease severity in treated patients. On the human side, TCRbeta sequencing was run on scalp tissue and on sorted CD4+ and CD8+ peripheral blood T cells from healthy controls and from alopecia areata patients with either patchy or totalis/universalis disease. Tofacitinib was given for 6 to 18 months, followed by 6 months of follow-up off drug to assess delayed response and recurrence. Scalp clonality was compared across normal scalp (n=4), patchy alopecia areata scalp (n=8), and alopecia totalis/universalis scalp (n=8). The RNA source kit depended on sample type: the PAXgene miRNA kit for fixed scalp, the miRNeasy kit for PBMCs, and the RNeasy kit for mouse skin. Amplification of TCRbeta CDR3 regions was done by immunoSEQ multiplex PCR using 35 Vbeta forward primers and 13 Jbeta reverse primers. Patients on tofacitinib were biopsied at baseline and after 4 and 24 weeks of treatment, and several of the patients also had a later scalp biopsy.

What the time point label conveys for this sample: about 25 weeks on oral tofacitinib. The treatment or condition label, as the study defines it: oral pan-JAK inhibitor, 5-10 mg twice daily. From alopecia areata patients, peripheral blood was collected along with lesional scalp punch biopsies. Human scalp biopsies were immediately fixed in PAXgene tissue containers. Libraries were prepared through the immunoSEQ multiplex PCR assay. To provide template for TCR sequencing, every sample had RNA extracted and reverse transcribed into cDNA. First-strand cDNA was synthesized with SuperScript III using a 2:1 mix of oligo-dT and random hexamers. A synthetic immune receptor repertoire was used to gauge amplification bias, and whatever bias remained was removed computationally. Per the original workflow: Raw reads were preprocessed for error removal, and CDR3 was defined according to IMGT conventions as running from the conserved cysteine to phenylalanine. Clonality was computed by normalizing Shannon entropy by log2 of the number of productive unique TCRs and subtracting the result from 1. Whether scalp clones were CD4 or CD8 was inferred by matching scalp TCRbeta sequences against CD4 and CD8 repertoires sorted from blood. Drawn from immuneACCESS, this table holds only the in-frame rearrangements with V and J called that TCRdb kept. Clones are partly lost; checked studies trace under half to an unresolved V gene and leave the rest unexplained. V and J calls plus clone size are reproduced from that table; the DNA served to infer D and trimming. For this sample there are approximately 3,300 clones; 65% to 80% appear just once. About 5% of the sample goes to the ten largest clones.

What the authors observed across the whole study: TCR sequences shared between patients were less clear than in mice, possibly partly because of HLA diversity in the patient population. Scalp TCR repertoire analysis is complicated because resident alphabeta T cells in normal human skin are also sequenced, whereas mouse skin is dominated by gammadelta T cells. Tofacitinib significantly lowered scalp clonality and the number of expanded CD8+ clones among the top 100 scalp clones. Lesional scalp, especially in alopecia totalis/universalis, showed higher clonality and more expanded CD8+ clones than normal scalp, suggesting antigenic drive. Because the treated cohort was small and had just a single nonresponder, larger studies are needed to establish links between baseline CD8+ expansion and response. Many expanded lesional clones persisted in scalp and blood during tofacitinib treatment, which may partly explain relapse after stopping treatment.

This clonotype was obtained from a human donor with alopecia areata. This sample comprised skin, obtained at week 24, from a patient treated with tofacitinib.

The CDR3 region has the sequence CASSLGLGTDTQYF. The DNA is TGTGCCAGCAGCTTAGGCCTTGGTACAGATACGCAGTATTTT. Recombination connected TRBV7-6 to TRBJ2-3; the D gene lacks a confident call. CDR1 and CDR2 are drawn from the germline V gene: SGHVS, FNYEAQ. V sheds 1 base and J sheds 3 bases, leaving 8 bases between their ends. The CDR3 holds 14 amino acids from the cysteine to the phenylalanine. Just CDR3 DNA is preserved here, 42 bases in frame from base 1.